This TCR beta chain came from a study of OX40 agonist ivuxolimab in advanced cancers. Only in-frame clones appear in the TCRdb table, and some are missing; sequencing was by immunoSEQ multiplex PCR. The sample consists of around 50,000 clones, approximately 88% of them appearing once. CDR3 length: 13 amino acids. Germline-derived CDR1 and CDR2 are SNHLY and FYNNEI. V was cut by 7 bases and J by 1 base, with 5 bases left in between. Sequenced material: CD4+ or CD8+ T cells sorted from blood, taken in a trial of the OX40 agonist ivuxolimab. This clonotype was obtained from an adult with an advanced solid tumor such as melanoma, head and neck, liver or kidney cancer. The chain combines TRBV2 with TRBJ2-6, with D possibly TRBD1 on 5 matching bases. DNA for the CDR3: TGTGCCAGCACAGGGTCTGGGGCCAACGTCCTGACTTTC. It specifies CASTGSGANVLTF.